This T cell receptor beta chain was captured by sequencing in a study of blood T cells in healthy people across ages. The junction had 6 bases not matched to a gene; V was cut back by 5 bases and J by 2 bases. The CDR3 sequence is 15 residues long. The second PCR ran about 7 to 12 cycles with a sample-barcoded 5' primer and J-beta primers. TCRdb recomputed calls from the 5' RACE reads with MiXCR, one row per CDR3 protein. The sample lists fewer than 700,000 distinct CDR3 sequences, around 41% occurring once. The chain has TRBV12-3 or TRBV12-4 and TRBJ2-3, with 8 bases aligning to TRBD2. This clonotype was sampled from a man older than 75 in good health. Sequenced input: blood. The CDR3 protein is CASSQRGGVTDTQYF. The CDR3 DNA follows: TGTGCCAGCAGTCAACGGGGGGGCGTCACAGATACGCAGTATTTT.